This TCR beta chain was sequenced in a study of pediatric ulcerative colitis (dated by TCRdb to about 2019). In terms of the full investigation: Among the ulcerative colitis patients, seven had pancolitis and two had left-sided colitis, and histology in every patient was consistent with ulcerative colitis. By Pediatric Ulcerative Colitis Activity Index, a couple of patients had mild disease, several had moderate disease and three had acute severe colitis. From under ten newly diagnosed, treatment-naive pediatric ulcerative colitis patients and four non-IBD control children, paired blood and rectal samples were collected. The paper's findings and limits, for the study overall: Only a few individuals were included in the healthy control group, which was small. Repertoires were derived from total lymphocyte DNA, so rare subsets such as regulatory T cells may have patterns not reflected. A couple of rectal CDR3 clonotypes were found in every ulcerative colitis patient but in no control. Features of the rectal repertoire distinguished controls, mild-moderate colitis patients and acute severe colitis patients, and in acute severe colitis, rectal diversity was reduced because of clonal expansions. Significantly higher autologous blood-rectal clonal overlap was found in ulcerative colitis patients than in controls, which suggested increased T cell trafficking to inflamed tissue. Blood-derived T cells may have been included in rectal pinch biopsies, especially in patients with overt colitis. A couple of patients' blood samples yielded substantially fewer templates for technical reasons and were excluded from blood-rectal overlap analysis.

A word on this clone: Its recognized antigen is unknown. No base qualities exist here, and no much larger clone lies one base off it.

One to two pinch biopsies were taken from the rectum for research during colonoscopy. Before the diagnostic colonoscopy, none of the ulcerative colitis patients had been given any immunosuppressive medication. Before DNA isolation, rectal biopsies were subjected to proteinase K digestion. The Wizard kit (Promega) was used to extract genomic DNA from both blood and intestinal samples. Through the immunoSEQ TRB Survey service, multiplex V and J primers were used to amplify rearranged CDR3 beta regions from genomic DNA. Survey-level sequencing depth of up to 500,000 reads per sample was used to keep depth equal across samples. The libraries were purified and pooled, then sequenced using Illumina technology. The source study handled its data this way. immunoSEQ online tools were used for productive clonality, sample overlap, pairwise scatters, CDR3 beta length, V/D/J gene usage and productiveness. Calculated diversity was defined as the number of unique rearrangements divided by total templates, multiplied by 100, and Shannon and Simpson indices were computed as well. Z-score normalized data were analyzed by principal component analysis with the R prcomp function and the ggbiplot package. Morisita's index was used to measure clonal overlap between blood and rectum within each subject. What TCRdb holds here is the immuneACCESS table cut down to in-frame rearrangements. Part of the clones is not present; checked against another copy, under half of the missing clones reflect an unresolved V gene, and the others are unexplained. The V and J calls and clone size were taken over from that table, and D and trimming were inferred from the DNA. The sample table records 18,000 or so clones; nearly 75% of these occur just once. The ten largest clones capture 6.6% of the sample.

Sequenced material: gut tissue. This TCR derives from a boy between 10 and 17 years old with moderate ulcerative colitis.

In nucleotides, the sequence is TGTGCCAGCAGCTTGGCCTTCAGGGGGGGTCACGAGCAGTACTTC. The translation is CASSLAFRGGHEQYF. The sequence is built from TRBV5-4 and TRBJ2-7; the D gene is possibly TRBD1 or TRBD2, each agreeing over 7 bases. The CDR3 starts with the cysteine, ends with the phenylalanine, and has 15 residues. CDR3 DNA is the only sequence kept; it has 45 bases, read in frame from the first base. Taken from the germline V gene (reference sequence), the CDR1 and CDR2 loops are SGHNT and YYREEE. Cut back by 0 bases and 5 bases, the V and J ends lie 15 bases apart.